Listed below are T cell receptor beta chains from one sample, sequenced in a study of blood T cell repertoires in COVID-19. Assay: immunoSEQ multiplex PCR; the TCRdb copy retains only in-frame clones and omits some. The sample includes about 240,000 clones, 70% to 90% of them seen just once. Sample: peripheral blood. These receptors were obtained from a man aged 55 to 69 with acute or convalescent COVID-19. The CDR3 runs from the conserved cysteine through the conserved F or W. D genes are given only for firm matches. Clone size is not always given. Where it is, it says once, few, many or a class for expanded clones.

v_gene	d_gene	j_gene	abundance	CDR3nt	CDR3aa
TRBV27	.	TRBJ2-6	.	TGTGCCAGCAGCTACTCGGGGGCTGGGGCCAACGTCCTGACTTTC	CASSYSGAGANVLTF
TRBV2	.	TRBJ1-2	.	TGTGCCAGGATGGGAGGAGGGCCCAACTATGGCTACACCTTC	CARMGGGPNYGYTF
TRBV5-4	TRBD1	TRBJ1-6	.	TGTGCCAGCAGCACATGGGACAGAGAAAATTCACCCCTCCACTTT	CASSTWDRENSPLHF
TRBV5-6	.	TRBJ1-2	.	TGTGCCAGCAGCTTGTTTTTCGATGGCTACACCTTC	CASSLFFDGYTF
TRBV28	.	TRBJ2-1	once	TGTGCCAGCAGTTTTGGGGGCATGGGTTACGATGAGCAGTTCTTC	CASSFGGMGYDEQFF
TRBV21-1	.	TRBJ2-3	.	TGTGCCAGCAGCAAATTCTGGACTAGCGGGAGGACAGATACGCAGTATTTT	CASSKFWTSGRTDTQYF
TRBV28	.	TRBJ2-3	.	TGTGCCAGCAGCAATACAGGAGGCACAGATACGCAGTATTTT	CASSNTGGTDTQYF
TRBV11-2	TRBD2	TRBJ2-1	.	TGTGCCAGCAGCTTTGGAGCGGGGAATGAGCAGTTCTTC	CASSFGAGNEQFF
TRBV4-2	.	TRBJ2-6	.	TGTGCCAGCAGCCAAGAGGAAACAGCCTCTGGGGCCAACGTCCTGACTTTC	CASSQEETASGANVLTF
TRBV19	.	TRBJ1-1	.	TGTGCCAGTAGTACCGCTGCGGGGCTTACTGAAGCTTTCTTT	CASSTAAGLTEAFF
TRBV24-1	.	TRBJ2-2	.	TGTGCCACCAGTGATTTGGGAATTGACAGAAACACCGGGGAGCTGTTTTTT	CATSDLGIDRNTGELFF
TRBV30	.	TRBJ1-4	.	TGTGCCTGGACCCATCCAGGGGAAAAACTGTTTTTT	CAWTHPGEKLFF
TRBV6-4	TRBD2	TRBJ2-6	.	TGTGCCAGCCAACTAGCGGCCTCTGGGGCCAACGTCCTGACTTTC	CASQLAASGANVLTF
TRBV30	.	TRBJ1-6	.	TGTGCCGGATGGGCCGTCAGCTCCTATAATTCACCCCTCCACTTT	CAGWAVSSYNSPLHF
TRBV2	.	TRBJ1-5	.	TGTGCCAGCAGTGGATACGGTGAGGCTCAGCCCCAGCATTTT	CASSGYGEAQPQHF
TRBV15	.	TRBJ1-1	.	TGTGCCACCAGCAGGAAGATAGGGGGCACTGAAGCTTTCTTT	CATSRKIGGTEAFF
TRBV25-1	TRBD1	TRBJ1-6	.	TGTGCCAGCAGGGAAACCGGACAGGGAAATTCACCCCTCCACTTT	CASRETGQGNSPLHF
TRBV4-1	TRBD1	TRBJ2-5	.	TGCGCCAGCACCACCAAGATACAGACAGGGGGAAATTTGGAGACCCAGTACTTC	CASTTKIQTGGNLETQYF
TRBV5-6	.	TRBJ2-1	.	TGTGCCAGCAGTAGGGCTAGCCTAGGTGATGAGCAGTTCTTC	CASSRASLGDEQFF
TRBV7-8	.	TRBJ2-5	many	TGTGCCAGCCTCTTTATGGGGAGCGGAGGCGGGGAGACCCAGTACTTC	CASLFMGSGGGETQYF
TRBV29-1	.	TRBJ2-7	.	TGCAGCGTTGTTTGGGGGGGCCTCTACGAGCAGTACTTC	CSVVWGGLYEQYF
TRBV11-3	.	TRBJ2-1	.	TGTGCCAGCAGCTTAGGGCCGGGTTCCTACAATGAGCAGTTCTTC	CASSLGPGSYNEQFF
TRBV5-5	.	TRBJ1-1	few	TGTGCCAGCAGCGCGGACAGTAAGAACACTGAAGCTTTCTTT	CASSADSKNTEAFF
TRBV9	.	TRBJ1-1	.	TGTGCCAGCAGCGTAGTAACAGCATCGAACACTGAAGCTTTCTTT	CASSVVTASNTEAFF
TRBV2	TRBD1	TRBJ1-3	few	TGTGCCAGCAGTTACCGACAGGGGATGTTCTCTGGAAACACCATATATTTT	CASSYRQGMFSGNTIYF
TRBV6-5	TRBD1	TRBJ1-5	.	TGTGCCAGCAGACGAGACAGGGGTCAGCCCCAGCATTTT	CASRRDRGQPQHF
TRBV18	TRBD1	TRBJ2-7	.	TGTGCCAGCTCACAGGGGGGCTCCGGACAGGGGCAGTACTTC	CASSQGGSGQGQYF
TRBV15	TRBD1	TRBJ1-1	.	TGTGCCACCAGCAGACGGGACAGGGAGAACACTGAAGCTTTCTTT	CATSRRDRENTEAFF
TRBV6-5	.	TRBJ2-7	.	TGTGCCAGCACCGAGGCAGGGGCGACCTACGAGCAGTACTTC	CASTEAGATYEQYF
TRBV27	TRBD1	TRBJ2-1	.	TGTGCCAGCAGTCTAGGACAGGGAGTCCGTGAGCAGTTCTTC	CASSLGQGVREQFF
TRBV19	.	TRBJ1-6	.	TGTGCCAGTAGTATCGACAGCAATTCACCCCTCCACTTT	CASSIDSNSPLHF
TRBV10-3	.	TRBJ2-7	.	TGTGCCATCAGTGAGGGGTCGAGGGAGAGGTCCTACGAGCAGTACTTC	CAISEGSRERSYEQYF
TRBV29-1	TRBD1	TRBJ1-2	.	TGCAGCGTTGGACAGGGAGAATATGGCTACACCTTC	CSVGQGEYGYTF
TRBV7-2	.	TRBJ2-1	once	TGTGCCAGCAGCTTAGGACAGGAGGTCTCAATTAGTGAGCAGTTCTTC	CASSLGQEVSISEQFF
TRBV30	TRBD1	TRBJ1-1	few	TGTGCCTGGGGAGTAACAGGGGGCGGCACTGAAGCTTTCTTT	CAWGVTGGGTEAFF
TRBV3-1/TRBV3-2	TRBD2	TRBJ2-1	.	TGTGCCAGCAGCCCTGCCGGGGCTAGCGGATATGAGCAGTTCTTC	CASSPAGASGYEQFF
TRBV7-9	TRBD2	TRBJ2-1	once	TGTGCCAGCAGCCTCGGACTAGCGTATTACAATGAGCAGTTCTTC	CASSLGLAYYNEQFF
TRBV28	.	TRBJ2-3	.	TGTGCCAGCAGTTTAGGGGGGAGTGGGACAGATACGCAGTATTTT	CASSLGGSGTDTQYF
TRBV6-2/TRBV6-3	TRBD1	TRBJ2-5	.	TGTGCCAGCAGTACACGGACAGGGGACGTCTCCCAAGAGACCCAGTACTTC	CASSTRTGDVSQETQYF
TRBV9	.	TRBJ1-5	.	TGTGCCAGCAGCGCAGCGGGGAGGGGTCAGCCCCAGCATTTT	CASSAAGRGQPQHF
TRBV5-5	TRBD1	TRBJ2-5	once	TGTGCCAGCAGCGGGACAGGGAGAGGGGTAGAGACCCAGTACTTC	CASSGTGRGVETQYF
TRBV28	.	TRBJ1-6	.	TGTGCCAGCAGCCTAAGGCAGGATTCACCCCTCCACTTT	CASSLRQDSPLHF
TRBV5-1	.	TRBJ1-3	.	TGCGCCAGCAGCTTGGATCGGCCGGGTGATAACACCATATATTTT	CASSLDRPGDNTIYF
TRBV16	.	TRBJ2-7	.	TGTGCCAGCAGCCAAGACGGGAGATCCTACGAGCAGTACTTC	CASSQDGRSYEQYF
TRBV7-9	TRBD2	TRBJ2-3	.	TGTGCCAGCAGCTTAGCGGGGGGGAGCACAGATACGCAGTATTTT	CASSLAGGSTDTQYF
TRBV29-1	.	TRBJ1-3	.	TGCAGCGTTGAATCGGTCAACACCATATATTTT	CSVESVNTIYF
TRBV13	.	TRBJ1-5	.	TGTGCCAGCAGCTCCCGGTCCGGCAATCAGCCCCAGCATTTT	CASSSRSGNQPQHF
TRBV14	TRBD1	TRBJ2-7	.	TGTGCCAGCAGCCCACCGGGACAGAACTACGAGCAGTACTTC	CASSPPGQNYEQYF
TRBV7-9	.	TRBJ1-5	.	TGTGCCAGCAGCTTAGAAGGAGGCGGACAGCCCCAGCATTTT	CASSLEGGGQPQHF